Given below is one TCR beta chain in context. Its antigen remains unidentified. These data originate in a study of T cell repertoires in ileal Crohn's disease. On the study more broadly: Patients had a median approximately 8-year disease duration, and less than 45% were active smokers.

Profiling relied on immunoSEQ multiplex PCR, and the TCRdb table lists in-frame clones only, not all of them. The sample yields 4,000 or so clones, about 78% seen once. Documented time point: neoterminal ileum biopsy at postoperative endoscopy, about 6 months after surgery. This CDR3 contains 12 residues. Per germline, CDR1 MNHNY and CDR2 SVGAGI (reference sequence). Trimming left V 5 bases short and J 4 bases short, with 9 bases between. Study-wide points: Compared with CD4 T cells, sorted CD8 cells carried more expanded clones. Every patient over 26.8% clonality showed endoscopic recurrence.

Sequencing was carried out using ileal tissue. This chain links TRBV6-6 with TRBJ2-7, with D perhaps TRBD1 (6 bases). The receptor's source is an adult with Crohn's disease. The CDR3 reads CASSVQGYEQYF. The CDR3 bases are TGTGCCAGCAGTGTTCAGGGGTACGAGCAGTACTTC.